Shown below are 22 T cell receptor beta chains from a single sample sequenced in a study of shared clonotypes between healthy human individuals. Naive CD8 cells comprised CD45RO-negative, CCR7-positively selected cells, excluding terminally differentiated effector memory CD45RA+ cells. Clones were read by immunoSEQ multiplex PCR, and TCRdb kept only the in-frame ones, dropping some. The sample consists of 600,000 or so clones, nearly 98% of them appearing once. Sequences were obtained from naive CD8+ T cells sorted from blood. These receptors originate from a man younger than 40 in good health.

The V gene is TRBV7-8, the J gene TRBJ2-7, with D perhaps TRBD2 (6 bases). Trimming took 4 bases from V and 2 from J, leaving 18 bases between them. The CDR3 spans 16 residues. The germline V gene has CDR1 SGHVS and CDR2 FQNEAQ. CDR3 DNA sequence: TGTGCCAGCAGCTCGCTGGACTATTCGTCACCCTACGAGCAGTACTTC. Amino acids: CASSSLDYSSPYEQYF.

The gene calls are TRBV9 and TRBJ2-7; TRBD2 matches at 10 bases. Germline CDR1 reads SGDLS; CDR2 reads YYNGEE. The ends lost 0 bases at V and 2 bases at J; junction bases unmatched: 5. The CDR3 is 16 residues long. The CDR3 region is CASSVAPLAGTYEQYF. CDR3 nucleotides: TGTGCCAGCAGCGTAGCTCCACTAGCGGGGACCTACGAGCAGTACTTC.

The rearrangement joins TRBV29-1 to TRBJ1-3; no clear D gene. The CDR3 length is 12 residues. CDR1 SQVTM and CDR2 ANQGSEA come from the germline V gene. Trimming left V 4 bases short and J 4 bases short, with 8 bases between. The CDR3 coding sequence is TGCAGCGTTGTGATGAGGGGAAACACCATATATTTT. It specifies CSVVMRGNTIYF.

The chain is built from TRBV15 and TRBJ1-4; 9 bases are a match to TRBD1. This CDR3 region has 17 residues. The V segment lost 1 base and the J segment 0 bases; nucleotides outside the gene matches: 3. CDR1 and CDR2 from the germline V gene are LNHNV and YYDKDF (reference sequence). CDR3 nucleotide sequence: TGTGCCACCAGCAGAGCCGGGACAGGGTCAACTAATGAAAAACTGTTTTTT. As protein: CATSRAGTGSTNEKLFF.

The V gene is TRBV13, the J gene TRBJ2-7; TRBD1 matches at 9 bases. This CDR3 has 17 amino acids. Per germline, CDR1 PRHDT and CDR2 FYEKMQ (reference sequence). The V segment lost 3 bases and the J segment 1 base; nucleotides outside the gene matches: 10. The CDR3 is CASSLDSGTGFSYEQYF. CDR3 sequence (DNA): TGTGCCAGCAGCTTGGACTCCGGGACAGGGTTTTCCTACGAGCAGTACTTC.

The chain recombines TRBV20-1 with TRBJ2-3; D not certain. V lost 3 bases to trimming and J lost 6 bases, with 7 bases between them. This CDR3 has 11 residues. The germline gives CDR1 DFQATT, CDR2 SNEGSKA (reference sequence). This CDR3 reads CSASHQDTQYF. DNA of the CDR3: TGCAGTGCTAGTCATCAGGATACGCAGTATTTT.

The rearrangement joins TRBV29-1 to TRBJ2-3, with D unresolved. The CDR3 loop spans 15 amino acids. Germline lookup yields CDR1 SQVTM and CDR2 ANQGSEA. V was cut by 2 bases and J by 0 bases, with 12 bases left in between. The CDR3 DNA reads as TGCAGCGTTGAAACCGATAGGCGGAGCACAGATACGCAGTATTTT. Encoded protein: CSVETDRRSTDTQYF.

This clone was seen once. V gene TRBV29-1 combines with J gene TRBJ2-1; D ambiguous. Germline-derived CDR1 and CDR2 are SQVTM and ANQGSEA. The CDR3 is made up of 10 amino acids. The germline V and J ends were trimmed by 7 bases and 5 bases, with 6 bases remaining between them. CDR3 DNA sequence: TGCAGCGCTATAAACAATGAGCAGTTCTTC. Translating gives CSAINNEQFF.

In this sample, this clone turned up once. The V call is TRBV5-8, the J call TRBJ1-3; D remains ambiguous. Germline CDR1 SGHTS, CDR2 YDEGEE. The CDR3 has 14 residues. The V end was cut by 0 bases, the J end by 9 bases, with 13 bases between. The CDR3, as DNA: TGTGCCAGCAGCTTGGTAAGGCATCGGCCCACCATATATTTT. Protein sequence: CASSLVRHRPTIYF.

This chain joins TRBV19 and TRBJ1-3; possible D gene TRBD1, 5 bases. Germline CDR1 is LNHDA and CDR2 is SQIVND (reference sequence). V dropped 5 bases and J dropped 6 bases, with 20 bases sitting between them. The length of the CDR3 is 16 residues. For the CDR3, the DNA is TGTGCCAGTAGTGCCCCCGGGGCAGACTACGTAAACACCATATATTTT. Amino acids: CASSAPGADYVNTIYF.

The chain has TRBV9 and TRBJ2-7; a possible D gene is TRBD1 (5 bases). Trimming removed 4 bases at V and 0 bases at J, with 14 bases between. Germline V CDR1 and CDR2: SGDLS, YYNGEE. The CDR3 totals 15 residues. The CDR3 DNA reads TGTGCCAGCAGCCCCTGGGGCAGCAGCTCCTACGAGCAGTACTTC. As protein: CASSPWGSSSYEQYF.

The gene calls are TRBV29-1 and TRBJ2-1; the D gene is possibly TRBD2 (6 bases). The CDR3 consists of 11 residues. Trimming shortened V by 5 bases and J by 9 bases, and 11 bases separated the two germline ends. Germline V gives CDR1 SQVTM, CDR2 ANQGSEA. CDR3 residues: CSVSNGGEQFF. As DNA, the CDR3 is TGCAGCGTTAGCAACGGGGGTGAGCAGTTCTTC.

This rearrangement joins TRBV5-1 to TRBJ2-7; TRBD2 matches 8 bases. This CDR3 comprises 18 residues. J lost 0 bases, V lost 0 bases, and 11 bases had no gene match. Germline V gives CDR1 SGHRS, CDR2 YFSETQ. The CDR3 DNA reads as TGCGCCAGCAGCTTGGTAGGGTTGTTGCGGGAGGCCTCCTACGAGCAGTACTTC. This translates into CASSLVGLLREASYEQYF. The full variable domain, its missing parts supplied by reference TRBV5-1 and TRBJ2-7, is KAGVTQTPRYLIKTRGQQVTLSCSPISGHRSVSWYQQTPGQGLQFLFEYFSETQRNKGNFPGRFSGRQFSNSRSEMNVSTLELGDSALYLCASSLVGLLREASYEQYFGPGTRLTVT.

DNA for the CDR3: TGCGCCAGCAGCCAGGAACCGGGTGAAGCTTTCTTT. It codes for CASSQEPGEAFF. The V and J genes are TRBV4-3 and TRBJ1-1; D is unclear. The germline CDR1 and CDR2 sequences are LGHNA and YSLEER. V was trimmed by 3 bases and J by 7 bases, leaving 9 bases between them. The CDR3 totals 12 residues.

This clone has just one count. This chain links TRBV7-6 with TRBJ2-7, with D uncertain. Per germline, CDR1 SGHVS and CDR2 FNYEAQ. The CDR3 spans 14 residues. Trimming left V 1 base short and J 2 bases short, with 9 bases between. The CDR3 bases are TGTGCCAGCAGCTTAGAGTTTCCTGCCTACGAGCAGTACTTC. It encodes CASSLEFPAYEQYF.

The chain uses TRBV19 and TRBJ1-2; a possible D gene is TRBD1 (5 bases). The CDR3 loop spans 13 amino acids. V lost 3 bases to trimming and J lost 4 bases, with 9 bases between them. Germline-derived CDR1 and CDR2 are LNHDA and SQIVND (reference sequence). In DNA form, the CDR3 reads TGTGCCAGTAGTATTTGGGGGAGCTATGGCTACACCTTC. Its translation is CASSIWGSYGYTF.

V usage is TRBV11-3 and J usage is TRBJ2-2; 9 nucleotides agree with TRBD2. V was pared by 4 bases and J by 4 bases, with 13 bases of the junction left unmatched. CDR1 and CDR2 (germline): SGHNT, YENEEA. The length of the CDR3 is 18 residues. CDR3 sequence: CASSSLSGLASGTGELFF. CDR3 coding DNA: TGTGCCAGCAGCTCACTGTCCGGACTAGCGTCGGGCACCGGGGAGCTGTTTTTT.

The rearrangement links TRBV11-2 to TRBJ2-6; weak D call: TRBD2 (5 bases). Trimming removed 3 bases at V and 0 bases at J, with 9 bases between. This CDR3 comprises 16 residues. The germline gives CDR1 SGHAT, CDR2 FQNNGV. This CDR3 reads CASSFPRGSGANVLTF. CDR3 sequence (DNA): TGTGCCAGCAGCTTCCCTCGGGGCTCTGGGGCCAACGTCCTGACTTTC.

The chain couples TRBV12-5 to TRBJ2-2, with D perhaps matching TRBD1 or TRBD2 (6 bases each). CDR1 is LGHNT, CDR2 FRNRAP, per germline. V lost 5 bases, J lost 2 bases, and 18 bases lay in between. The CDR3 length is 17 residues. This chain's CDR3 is CASGPLRGETNTGELFF. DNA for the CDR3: TGTGCTAGTGGTCCCCTGAGGGGGGAGACCAACACCGGGGAGCTGTTTTTT.

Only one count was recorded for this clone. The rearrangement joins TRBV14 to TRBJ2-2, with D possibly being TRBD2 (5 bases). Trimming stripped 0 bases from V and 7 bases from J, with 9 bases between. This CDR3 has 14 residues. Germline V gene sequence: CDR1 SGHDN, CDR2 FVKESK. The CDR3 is CASSQDSDLGELFF. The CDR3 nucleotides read TGTGCCAGCAGCCAAGATAGCGACCTCGGGGAGCTGTTTTTT.

Here the CDR3 reads CSVDPGGVLGEQYF. The CDR3 coding sequence is TGCAGCGTAGACCCGGGAGGGGTTTTAGGCGAGCAGTACTTC. The genes are TRBV29-1 and TRBJ2-7; TRBD2 agrees at 8 bases. CDR3 length: 14 amino acids. V lost 6 bases and J lost 6; bases outside the gene matches: 13. The germline V gene has CDR1 SQVTM and CDR2 ANQGSEA.

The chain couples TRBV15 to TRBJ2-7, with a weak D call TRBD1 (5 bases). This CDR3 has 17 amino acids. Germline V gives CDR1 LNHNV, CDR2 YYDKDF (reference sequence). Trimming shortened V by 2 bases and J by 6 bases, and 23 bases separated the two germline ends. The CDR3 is CATSRPSGRVRQGEQYF. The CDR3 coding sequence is TGTGCCACCAGCAGACCAAGTGGTAGGGTTCGCCAGGGCGAGCAGTACTTC.